These T cell receptor beta chains were read from a single sample in a study of stem cell transplantation in POMP-related autoinflammatory disease. Assay used: immunoSEQ multiplex PCR; TCRdb lists only in-frame clones, some missing. This table has tens of thousands of clones, around 90% appearing once. Material: CD4+ T cells from PBMCs, obtained after stem cell transplantation. Receptors were obtained from a human patient with POMP-related autoinflammation and immune dysregulation (PRAID). Some of the T cells might come from the graft donor. The CDR3 runs from the conserved cysteine through the conserved F or W.

TRBJ1-2 TRBV28 CASSETGAVNYGYTF
TRBJ2-7 TRBV28 CASSLSGRAPYEQYF
TRBJ2-3 TRBV13 CASSLRLPGSDTQYF
TRBJ2-7 TRBV19 CASSPSSGGIYEQYF
TRBJ2-3 TRBV6-5 CASTLTGFTDTQYF
TRBJ1-1 TRBV5-1 CASSPTGSNTEAFF
TRBJ2-1 TRBV11-2 CASSLLRDNEQFF
TRBJ1-2 TRBV21-1 CASSRMYSGQRVRKTNYGYTF
TRBJ2-5 TRBV27 CASSSPGQEGTQYF
TRBJ1-2 TRBV5-1 CASSWGQGATNGYTF
TRBJ1-6 TRBV2 CASSFDRLGSPLHF
TRBJ2-1 TRBV11-2 CASSLGGTVWNEQFF
TRBJ1-5 TRBV6-5 CASSYPDQPQHF
TRBJ2-7 TRBV15 CATSRDTQGYEQYF
TRBJ1-6 TRBV15 CATSRDIGNSPLHF
TRBJ2-1 TRBV28 CASRVRDEQFF
TRBJ1-6 TRBV23-1 CASRQGSNSPLHF
TRBJ2-5 TRBV2 CASAGTRTPGGEGRGETQYF
TRBJ2-7 TRBV28 CASSSPSFGSSYEQYF
TRBJ2-5 TRBV27 CASMRGFGQETQYF
TRBJ2-3 TRBV5-1 CASSSGAGEADTQYF
TRBJ1-4 TRBV6-6 CASSYSPDPNEKLFF
TRBJ2-5 TRBV13 CASSFAWDYQETQYF
TRBJ1-6 TRBV28 CASTTIWATPGFRGGSPLHF
TRBJ2-5 TRBV28 CASSLGRGIQETQYF
TRBJ2-1 TRBV5-1 CASSSGTGKYNEQFF
TRBJ2-1 TRBV10-3 CAISGPEAPGIEQFF
TRBJ2-3 TRBV7-7 CASSPGTAYTDTQYF
TRBJ2-1 TRBV5-4 CASSPALGGAAYNEQFF
TRBJ1-2 TRBV6-1 CASSEHGGDRYGYTF
TRBJ1-3 TRBV7-6 CASSSGGGQGHTIYF
TRBJ2-2 TRBV5-1 CASSLSGELFF
TRBJ2-1 TRBV28 CASRGAGHSYNEQFF
TRBJ1-5 TRBV28 CASSFVPVGNQPQHF
TRBJ2-1 TRBV6-5 CATQDTYNEQFF
TRBJ2-7 TRBV2 CASKDTSSSYEQYF
TRBJ1-5 TRBV20-1 CSASNQDVYSNQPQHF
TRBJ1-2 TRBV4-1 CASSQGPLIQDGYTF
TRBJ1-5 TRBV7-2 CASSPGQGLGPQHF
TRBJ2-1 TRBV7-8 CASSLGGLYEQFF